This T cell receptor beta chain emerged from a study of blood T cell repertoires in COVID-19. Measured with immunoSEQ multiplex PCR; TCRdb has only the in-frame clones, and not every one. The table includes about 150,000 clones, about 86% detected once. Material: PBMCs or T cells enriched from blood (not recorded which). The receptor was derived from a man aged 45 to 65 who had recovered from COVID-19.

The CDR3 bases are TGTGCCAGCAGTAGCGGTCAGCCCCTTGCACCTGGGGCCAACGTCCTGACTTTC. Residues: CASSSGQPLAPGANVLTF. The chain is built from TRBV27 and TRBJ2-6, with D possibly being TRBD2 (5 bases). Trimming removed 5 bases at V and 2 bases at J, with 19 bases between. The CDR3 has 18 residues. Germline V lookup: CDR1 MNHEY, CDR2 SMNVEV (reference sequence).